This is a list of T cell receptor beta chains from one sample in a study of response to subunit inactivated influenza vaccine. TCRdb redid the calling of the RT-PCR reads with MiXCR, one entry per CDR3 protein. The sample holds around 710,000 distinct CDR3 sequences, approximately 14% seen once. Sequencing was performed on PBMCs from blood, taken 14 to 15 days before vaccination. The receptors shown here come from a man aged 50 to 59 who received an inactivated influenza vaccine. CDR3s include the opening cysteine and the closing phenylalanine or tryptophan. The order of the fields is V gene, J gene, CDR3 protein.

TRBV27	TRBJ2-1	CASSSRQGSPSYNEQFF
TRBV5-4	TRBJ1-2	CASSSPSGTTKGFGYTF
TRBV20-1	TRBJ2-3	CSALAGGPKDTQYF
TRBV5-1	TRBJ2-7	CASSLGPAGLSYEQYF
TRBV4-1	TRBJ2-5	CASSQGWRTHILQETQYF
TRBV9	TRBJ2-2	CASSFGGTTGELFF
TRBV5-1	TRBJ1-1	CASSAPGLEAFF
TRBV24-1	TRBJ2-2	CATSTARTNTGELFF
TRBV6-2/TRBV6-3	TRBJ2-1	CASSYPAQSGGEFF
TRBV24-1	TRBJ2-1	CATSDSTRNEQFF
TRBV9	TRBJ2-1	CASSSRALASSNNEQFF
TRBV4-2	TRBJ2-3	CASSQDGLAGTERDTQYF
TRBV6-1	TRBJ2-2	CASSKLAGDGELFF
TRBV7-2	TRBJ2-1	CASTSGGARSYNEQFF
TRBV7-9	TRBJ1-1	CASSLVTQVNTEAFF
TRBV7-9	TRBJ1-2	CASSLIPYGYTF
TRBV20-1	TRBJ2-4	CSAGGGLAKNIQYF
TRBV6-1	TRBJ2-7	CASSGFTGVSYEQYF
TRBV9	TRBJ1-3	CASSDSGSGNTIYF
TRBV28	TRBJ1-2	CASSLTGGPTIHGYTF
TRBV24-1	TRBJ1-5	CATSQTGFFQPQHF
TRBV2	TRBJ2-7	CASTGDRRHREQYF
TRBV5-1	TRBJ1-2	CASSQWEGAKGGYTF
TRBV28	TRBJ2-7	CASSALAGGSYEQYF
TRBV15	TRBJ2-7	CATSRSGTSGRFYEQYF
TRBV5-1	TRBJ1-6	CASSLRGSNSPLHF
TRBV7-8	TRBJ2-1	CASSLDFFNEQFF
TRBV10-3	TRBJ2-1	CAISGQHNEQFF
TRBV28	TRBJ1-1	CASSHPRETNTEAFF
TRBV20-1	TRBJ1-1	CSATTGGQTEAFF
TRBV6-1	TRBJ2-5	CASKQIAGARRETQYF
TRBV15	TRBJ1-4	CATSRDLQSNEKLFF
TRBV14	TRBJ2-1	CASSINVGRNNEQFF
TRBV4-3	TRBJ2-7	CASSTSWTSGYYEQYF
TRBV24-1	TRBJ2-3	CATSASGTTLPRTDTQYF
TRBV7-2	TRBJ2-1	CASSLTAVMAQTDEQFF
TRBV28	TRBJ2-3	CASSGGEAYITDTQYF
TRBV20-1	TRBJ2-3	CSARAGRELDTQYF
TRBV12-3/TRBV12-4	TRBJ2-2	CASSFGQNTGELFF
TRBV9	TRBJ2-3	CASSVGGAAFTDTQYF
TRBV5-1	TRBJ2-7	CASSLAARSGTSGPPYEQYF
TRBV29-1	TRBJ1-4	CSVTGLGGEKLFF
TRBV5-1	TRBJ2-5	CASSFTGHFQETQYF